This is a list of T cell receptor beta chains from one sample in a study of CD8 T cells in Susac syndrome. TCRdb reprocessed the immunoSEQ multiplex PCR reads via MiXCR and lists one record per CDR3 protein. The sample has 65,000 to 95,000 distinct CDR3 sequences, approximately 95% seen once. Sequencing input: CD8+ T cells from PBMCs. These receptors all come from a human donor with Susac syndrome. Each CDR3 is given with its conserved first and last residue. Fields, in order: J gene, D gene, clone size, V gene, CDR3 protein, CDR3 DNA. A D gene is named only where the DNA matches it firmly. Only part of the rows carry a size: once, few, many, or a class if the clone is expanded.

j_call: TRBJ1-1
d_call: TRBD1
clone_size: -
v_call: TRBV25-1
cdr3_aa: CASSAGTGGITEAFF
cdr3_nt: TGTGCCAGCAGTGCCGGGACAGGGGGTATCACTGAAGCTTTCTTT

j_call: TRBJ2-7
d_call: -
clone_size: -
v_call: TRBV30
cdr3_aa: CAWSVLLAEQYF
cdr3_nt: TGTGCCTGGAGTGTACTCTTAGCCGAGCAGTACTTC

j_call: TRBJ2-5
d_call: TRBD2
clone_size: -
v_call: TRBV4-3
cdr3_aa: CASSQDRAGALGETQYF
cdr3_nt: TGCGCCAGCAGCCAAGATCGAGCGGGAGCTCTTGGGGAGACCCAGTACTTC

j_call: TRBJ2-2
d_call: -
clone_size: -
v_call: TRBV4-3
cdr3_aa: CASSQDDEANTGELFF
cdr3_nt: TGCGCCAGCAGCCAAGATGACGAGGCGAACACCGGGGAGCTGTTTTTT

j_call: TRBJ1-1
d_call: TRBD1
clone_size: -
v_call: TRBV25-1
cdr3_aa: CASRTHRDRTEAFF
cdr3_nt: TGTGCCAGCAGGACCCACCGGGACAGGACTGAAGCTTTCTTT

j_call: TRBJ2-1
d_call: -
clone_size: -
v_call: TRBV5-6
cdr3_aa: CASSFGLASNEQFF
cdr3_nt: TGTGCCAGCAGCTTCGGGCTAGCAAGCAATGAGCAGTTCTTC

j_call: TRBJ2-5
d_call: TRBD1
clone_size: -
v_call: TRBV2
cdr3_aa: CAILSGQGETQYF
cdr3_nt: TGTGCCATCCTGTCGGGACAGGGAGAGACCCAGTACTTC

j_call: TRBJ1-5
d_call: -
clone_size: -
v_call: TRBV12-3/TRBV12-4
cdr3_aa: CASTLQWNQPQHF
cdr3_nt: TGTGCCAGCACCCTACAGTGGAATCAGCCCCAGCATTTT

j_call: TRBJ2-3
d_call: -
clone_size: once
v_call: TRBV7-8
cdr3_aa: CASSVGVLRDTQYF
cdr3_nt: TGTGCCAGCTCCGTGGGGGTGTTGAGAGATACGCAGTATTTT

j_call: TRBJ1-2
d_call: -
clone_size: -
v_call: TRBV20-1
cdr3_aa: CSAIPVGEDYGYTF
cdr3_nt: TGCAGTGCTATACCCGTTGGGGAAGACTATGGCTACACCTTC

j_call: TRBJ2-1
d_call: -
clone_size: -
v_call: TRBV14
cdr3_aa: CASSQEFTGEQFF
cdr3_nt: TGTGCCAGCAGCCAAGAGTTTACCGGTGAGCAGTTCTTC

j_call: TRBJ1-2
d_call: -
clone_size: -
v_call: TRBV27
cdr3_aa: CASSTTGSTNGYTF
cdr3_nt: TGTGCCAGCAGTACTACAGGGTCGACGAATGGCTACACCTTC

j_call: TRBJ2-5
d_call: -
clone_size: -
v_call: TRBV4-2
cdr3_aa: CASSQEMLQGTFQETQYF
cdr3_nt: TGTGCCAGCAGCCAGGAGATGTTGCAGGGGACTTTTCAAGAGACCCAGTACTTC

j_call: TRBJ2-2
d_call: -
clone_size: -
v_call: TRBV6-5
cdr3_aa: CASSYVGAGELFF
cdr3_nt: TGTGCCAGCAGTTACGTTGGCGCCGGGGAGCTGTTTTTT

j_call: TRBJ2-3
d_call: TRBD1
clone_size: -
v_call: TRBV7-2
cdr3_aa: CASSLRQGGTDTQYF
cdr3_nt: TGTGCCAGCAGCCTCCGACAGGGCGGCACAGATACGCAGTATTTT

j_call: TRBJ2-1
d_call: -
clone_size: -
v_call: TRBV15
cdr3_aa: CATSRGASGAYNEQFF
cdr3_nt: TGTGCCACCAGCAGAGGGGCTAGTGGGGCGTACAATGAGCAGTTCTTC

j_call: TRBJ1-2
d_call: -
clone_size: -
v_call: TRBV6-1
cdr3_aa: CASRGTGFEGGYTF
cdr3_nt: TGTGCCAGCAGGGGCACAGGGTTTGAGGGCGGCTACACCTTC

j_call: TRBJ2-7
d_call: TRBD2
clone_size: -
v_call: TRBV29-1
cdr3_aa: CSVGPGGTYEQYF
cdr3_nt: TGCAGCGTTGGGCCGGGAGGGACTTACGAGCAGTACTTC

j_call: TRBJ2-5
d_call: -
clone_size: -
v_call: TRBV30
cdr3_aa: CAWSTVVPQETQYF
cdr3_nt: TGTGCCTGGAGCACAGTCGTACCCCAAGAGACCCAGTACTTC

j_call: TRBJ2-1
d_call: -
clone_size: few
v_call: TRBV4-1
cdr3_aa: CASSQRGLNEQFF
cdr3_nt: TGCGCCAGCAGCCAAAGAGGATTAAATGAGCAGTTCTTC

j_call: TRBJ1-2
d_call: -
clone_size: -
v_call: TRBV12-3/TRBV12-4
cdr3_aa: CASSFGRVGGYTF
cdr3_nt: TGTGCCAGCAGTTTCGGCAGGGTGGGCGGCTACACCTTC

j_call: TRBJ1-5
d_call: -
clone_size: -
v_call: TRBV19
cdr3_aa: CASKSVNQPQHF
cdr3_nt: TGTGCCAGTAAGTCCGTTAATCAGCCCCAGCATTTT

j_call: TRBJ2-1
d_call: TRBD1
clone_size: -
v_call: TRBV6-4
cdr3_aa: CASSGGGEDGEQFF
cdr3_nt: TGTGCCAGCAGTGGAGGGGGCGAGGACGGTGAGCAGTTCTTC

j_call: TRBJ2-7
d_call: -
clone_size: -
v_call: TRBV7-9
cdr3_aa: CASSAWAGPYEQYF
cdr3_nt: TGTGCCAGCAGCGCCTGGGCAGGGCCCTACGAGCAGTACTTC